What follows are 8 T cell receptor beta chains derived from one specimen sequenced in a study of T-cell reconstitution after alpha-beta-depleted transplantation in children. Unique molecular identifiers were incorporated during preparation of the TCRbeta library. From the PCR reads, TCRdb called clonotypes with MiXCR, one entry per CDR3 protein. The sample has around 700,000 distinct CDR3 sequences, around 13% seen once. Sample: PBMCs, taken before TCRalphabeta/CD19-depleted stem cell transplant. These receptors all come from a girl aged 2 to 10 with congenital amegakaryocytic thrombocytopenia, due to receive a stem cell transplant.

This clonotype was counted many times. This chain uses TRBV29-1 with TRBJ2-7, with D possibly being TRBD2 (6 bases). From germline, CDR1 is SQVTM and CDR2 ANQGSEA. The CDR3 extends over 14 amino acids. Trimming pared 4 bases from V and 1 base from J, leaving 14 bases between. The CDR3 reads CSVGSGYDSYEQYF. CDR3 DNA: TGCAGCGTTGGTAGCGGTTACGATTCCTACGAGCAGTACTTC.

At least ten counts were recorded for this clonotype. The J gene is TRBJ2-1, the V gene TRBV18; TRBD2 is a possible D gene (5 bases). V dropped 0 bases and J dropped 5 bases, with 14 bases sitting between them. This CDR3 spans 16 amino acids. In germline, CDR1 is KGHSH, CDR2 LQKENI. The CDR3 region has the DNA TGTGCCAGCTCACCACCGATGGCAGGACTGAACAATGAGCAGTTCTTC. Its translation is CASSPPMAGLNNEQFF.

This clonotype was seen many times. The CDR3 region is CATSRGGQSANTQYF. For the CDR3, the DNA is TGTGCCACCAGCAGAGGTGGGCAGTCGGCTAATACGCAGTATTTT. The chain carries TRBV15 and TRBJ2-3; D not resolved. The germline CDR1 and CDR2 sequences are LNHNV and YYDKDF (reference sequence). The V end was cut by 1 base, the J end by 7 bases, with 15 bases between. This CDR3 comprises 15 residues.

This clonotype was detected ten times or more. V usage is TRBV5-1 and J usage is TRBJ2-1, with D possibly being TRBD2 (5 bases). The CDR3 spans 15 residues. Germline CDR1 SGHRS, CDR2 YFSETQ. Trimming shortened V by 0 bases and J by 5 bases, and 12 bases separated the two germline ends. CDR3 DNA: TGCGCCAGCAGCTTGGCGTGGGAGATCAACAATGAGCAGTTCTTC. Its protein product is CASSLAWEINNEQFF.

This sequence joins TRBV11-1 and TRBJ2-5; tentatively, D is TRBD1 or TRBD2 (5 bases each). CDR3 size: 18 residues. Germline-derived CDR1 and CDR2 are SGHAT and FQDESV (reference sequence). The V end was cut by 4 bases, the J end by 2 bases, with 23 bases between. CDR3 amino acids: CASSSESLKQGEQETQYF. The CDR3 region has the DNA TGTGCCAGCAGCTCCGAAAGCCTTAAGCAGGGAGAACAAGAGACCCAGTACTTC.

At least ten counts were recorded for this clonotype. DNA of the CDR3: TGCAGTGCTTCACCCCCGGGACAGGGGGCTGGGGCCAACGTCCTGACTTTC. The encoded protein is CSASPPGQGAGANVLTF. This chain joins TRBV20-1 and TRBJ2-6; 11 bases align to TRBD1. The CDR3 totals 17 residues. The V gene's germline CDR1 is DFQATT and CDR2 SNEGSKA (reference sequence). V lost 5 bases, J lost 2 bases, and 8 bases stayed unmatched.

The chain has TRBV29-1 and TRBJ2-7; 7 bases match TRBD1. Germline CDR1 reads SQVTM; CDR2 reads ANQGSEA. V gave up 6 bases and J gave up 3 bases; unmatched junction bases: 8. This CDR3 region has 13 residues. The DNA for the CDR3 is TGCAGCGTAGGGGACAGCCTAAACTACGAGCAGTACTTC. It is translated as CSVGDSLNYEQYF.

This clonotype was counted a few times. This chain joins TRBV27 and TRBJ1-1; D is uncertain. The V end lost 4 bases, the J end lost 12 bases, and 18 bases lay between the germline ends. The CDR3 runs 13 residues. Germline CDR1 MNHEY, CDR2 SMNVEV (reference sequence). The chain's CDR3 is CASSSIPPGRSFF. The DNA for the CDR3 is TGTGCCAGCAGTTCCATACCCCCTGGGAGGTCTTTCTTT.